Presented here are 28 T cell receptor beta chains from one specimen sequenced in a study of blood T cell repertoires in COVID-19. TCRdb's table, derived via immunoSEQ multiplex PCR, lists solely in-frame clones and lacks some. This sample has approximately 92,000 clones, with around 81% found just once. The specimen sequenced was peripheral blood. The receptor source for this set is a man aged 45-65 years with acute or convalescent COVID-19.

The V call is TRBV6-5, the J call TRBJ2-2, with TRBD2 matching over 8 bases. The CDR3 consists of 12 residues. Germline V gene data show CDR1 as MNHEY and CDR2 as SVGAGI. CDR3 DNA sequence: TGTGCGGCGGGAGGACTCACCGGGGAGCTGTTTTTT. Translation: CAAGGLTGELFF.

The chain carries TRBV7-9 and TRBJ2-1, with a tentative D call TRBD2 (5 bases). There are 14 residues in the CDR3. CDR1 and CDR2 from the germline V gene are SEHNR and FQNEAQ (reference sequence). Trimming took off 3 bases at V and 6 bases at J, with 12 bases between the two ends. Written as DNA, the CDR3 is TGTGCCAGCAGCTTTGAGCCGGGGAGCAATGAGCAGTTCTTC. This codes for CASSFEPGSNEQFF.

The chain couples TRBV7-9 to TRBJ2-7, with 7 bases fitting TRBD1. Germline CDR1 reads SEHNR; CDR2 reads FQNEAQ (reference sequence). The ends lost 0 bases at V and 0 bases at J; junction bases unmatched: 2. The CDR3 totals 15 residues. The CDR3 region is CASSLAGGVSYEQYF. The CDR3 DNA follows: TGTGCCAGCAGCTTAGCAGGGGGCGTCTCCTACGAGCAGTACTTC.

The V gene is TRBV30, the J gene TRBJ1-1, with no clear D. The V gene's germline CDR1 is GTSNPN and CDR2 SVGIG (reference sequence). V was pared by 0 bases and J by 2 bases, with 7 bases between. This CDR3 contains 13 residues. CDR3 bases: TGTGCCTGGAGTGTAACAGCCAACACTGAAGCTTTCTTT. Encoded protein: CAWSVTANTEAFF.

The gene calls are TRBV14 and TRBJ2-7; D unresolved. The V end was cut by 4 bases, the J end by 0 bases, with 13 bases between. From germline, CDR1 is SGHDN and CDR2 FVKESK. This CDR3 contains 15 residues. CDR3 nucleotides: TGTGCCAGCAGCCTTCAGGCCACGAACTCCTACGAGCAGTACTTC. It translates to CASSLQATNSYEQYF. The complete variable domain, with remaining parts taken from reference TRBV14 and TRBJ2-7, reads EAGVTQFPSHSVIEKGQTVTLRCDPISGHDNLYWYRRVMGKEIKFLLHFVKESKQDESGMPNNRFLAERTGGTYSTLKVQPAELEDSGVYFCASSLQATNSYEQYFGPGTRLTVT.

The rearrangement links TRBV3-1 (or the pseudogene TRBV3-2) to TRBJ1-1; D might be TRBD1 (6 bases). Deletions cut 8 bases from V and 1 base from J, with 11 bases between. Germline assignment: CDR1 LGHDT and CDR2 YNNKEL (reference sequence). The length of the CDR3 is 13 residues. The CDR3 DNA sequence: TGTGCCAGCGGGATGGGACAGAACACTGAAGCTTTCTTT. It yields the protein CASGMGQNTEAFF.

V and J are TRBV7-9 and TRBJ1-2; 11 bases line up with TRBD1. V was pared by 4 bases and J by 4 bases, with 14 bases of the junction left unmatched. The CDR3 sequence is 18 residues long. CDR1 is SEHNR and CDR2 is FQNEAQ in the germline V gene (reference sequence). This CDR3 is CASSSRTGGLIGGYGYTF. DNA of the CDR3: TGTGCCAGCAGCTCTCGGACAGGGGGCTTAATTGGTGGCTATGGCTACACCTTC.

CDR3 DNA: TGTGCCAGCAGACAAGGGGGTGGGGAGCAGTACTTC. It translates to CASRQGGGEQYF. The chain uses TRBV6-6 and TRBJ2-7, with D possibly TRBD1 on 6 matching bases. Trimming shortened V by 6 bases and J by 7 bases, and 13 bases separated the two germline ends. Germline V gene sequence: CDR1 MNHNY, CDR2 SVGAGI (reference sequence). This CDR3 spans 12 amino acids.

The chain links TRBV11-2 to TRBJ2-3; 7 bases are a match to TRBD2. The V and J ends lost 5 bases and 2 bases, in that order; junction bases with no gene match: 10. The CDR3 spans 16 residues. Germline loops: CDR1 SGHAT, CDR2 FQNNGV. CDR3 sequence reads: CASSPNTGRATDTQYF. The CDR3 DNA is TGTGCCAGCAGCCCGAATACGGGGAGGGCCACAGATACGCAGTATTTT.

The CDR3 is CASQGLAKAGELFF. The CDR3 nucleotides are TGTGCCAGTCAGGGACTAGCGAAAGCCGGGGAGCTGTTTTTT. The chain has TRBV2 and TRBJ2-2, with 10 nucleotides matching TRBD2. The germline V gene has CDR1 SNHLY and CDR2 FYNNEI. V was pared by 9 bases and J by 6 bases, with 7 bases of the junction left unmatched. The CDR3 sequence is 14 residues long.

The CDR3 DNA follows: TGCGCCAGCAGCCAAGACGGACAGGTACAAGAGACCCAGTACTTC. Its protein product is CASSQDGQVQETQYF. The chain is built from TRBV4-3 and TRBJ2-5; 7 nucleotides align to TRBD1. The CDR3 spans 15 residues. The germline gives CDR1 LGHNA, CDR2 YSLEER. With V trimmed by 0 bases and J by 2 bases, 3 bases remained unmatched.

The chain uses TRBV6-5 and TRBJ1-5, with D perhaps TRBD1 (6 bases). The CDR3 totals 15 residues. Germline values: CDR1 MNHEY, CDR2 SVGAGI. V lost 6 bases and J 4 bases, leaving 16 bases between the germline ends. The CDR3 region is CASSPTGGRNQPQHF. For the CDR3, the DNA is TGTGCCAGCAGCCCCACTGGGGGCCGGAATCAGCCCCAGCATTTT.

This clone was found a few times. The chain employs TRBV28 and TRBJ2-7, with a weak D call TRBD2 (6 bases). Germline CDR1 MDHEN, CDR2 SYDVKM. V was trimmed by 8 bases and J by 0 bases, leaving 14 bases between them. CDR3 length: 14 residues. In nucleotides, the CDR3 is TGTGCCAGCGCCGGGACTCCTCTCTCCTACGAGCAGTACTTC. Its protein product is CASAGTPLSYEQYF.

The chain combines TRBV7-9 with TRBJ2-2, with a tentative D call TRBD1 (5 bases). The CDR3 is 14 residues long. Germline lookup yields CDR1 SEHNR and CDR2 FQNEAQ (reference sequence). Deletions cut 4 bases from V and 4 bases from J, with 10 bases between. The CDR3 coding sequence is TGTGCCAGCAGCTCGCAGGGTGGCACCGGGGAGCTGTTTTTT. Translating it yields CASSSQGGTGELFF. Full variable domain (remainder filled in from reference TRBV7-9 and TRBJ2-2): DTGVSQNPRHKITKRGQNVTFRCDPISEHNRLYWYRQTLGQGPEFLTYFQNEAQLEKSRLLSDRFSAERPKGSFSTLEIQRTEQGDSAMYLCASSSQGGTGELFFGEGSRLTVL.

The chain uses TRBV7-2 and TRBJ2-5; TRBD1 aligns across 8 bases. Germline values: CDR1 SGHTA, CDR2 FQGNSA. This CDR3 contains 15 residues. Trimming at V came to 6 bases and at J to 4 bases, leaving 10 bases not matched to a gene. The CDR3 region has the DNA TGTGCCAGCAGGTCAGGGGGCGCGGTTGGAGAGACCCAGTACTTC. Protein product: CASRSGGAVGETQYF.

This chain connects TRBV2 to TRBJ2-5; 11 bases match TRBD1. The V gene's germline CDR1 is SNHLY and CDR2 FYNNEI. V shed 6 bases, J shed 5 bases, and the junction held 8 bases outside the gene matches. This CDR3 has 15 amino acids. CDR3 amino acids: CASREDRGLSETQYF. DNA of the CDR3: TGTGCCAGCAGGGAGGACAGGGGGCTATCGGAGACCCAGTACTTC.

This clone was found a few times. The CDR3 coding sequence is TGTGCCAGCAGTTCGGGACTAGCCAACTCCTACGAGCAGTACTTC. Translated: CASSSGLANSYEQYF. V is TRBV7-9 and J is TRBJ2-7, with 9 bases lining up with TRBD2. The CDR3 covers 15 residues. With V trimmed by 6 bases and J by 0 bases, 6 bases remained unmatched. Germline lookup yields CDR1 SEHNR and CDR2 FQNEAQ (reference sequence). Variable domain in full (rest from reference TRBV7-9 and TRBJ2-7): DTGVSQNPRHKITKRGQNVTFRCDPISEHNRLYWYRQTLGQGPEFLTYFQNEAQLEKSRLLSDRFSAERPKGSFSTLEIQRTEQGDSAMYLCASSSGLANSYEQYFGPGTRLTVT.

On this clone itself: Sequence at one end of the junction differs from germline and may be a read error. The chain couples TRBV6-1 to TRBJ1-5, with D tentatively TRBD1 (5 bases). Germline V gene data show CDR1 as MNHNS and CDR2 as SASEGT. CDR3 length equals 14 residues. In nucleotides, the CDR3 is TGTGCCAGCAGGGAAGTGGGGGGAACACAGCCCCAGCATTTT. Amino acids: CASREVGGTQPQHF.

CDR3: CASSLPLAGSSYNEQFF. CDR3 nucleotide sequence: TGTGCCAGCAGCTTGCCCCTAGCGGGGAGCTCCTACAATGAGCAGTTCTTC. V gene TRBV7-2 combines with J gene TRBJ2-1, with 9 nucleotides matching TRBD2. The CDR3 extends over 17 amino acids. Germline V gene sequence: CDR1 SGHTA, CDR2 FQGNSA. With 3 bases clipped from V and 0 bases from J, the junction kept 6 bases outside the gene matches.

The chain recombines TRBV27 with TRBJ2-3; TRBD1 is a possible D gene (5 bases). Trimming removed 6 bases from V and 4 bases from J, with 11 bases in between. CDR3 size: 13 residues. Germline CDR1 is MNHEY and CDR2 is SMNVEV (reference sequence). DNA of the CDR3: TGTGCCAGCAGCCCTCTAGGGGCAGATACGCAGTATTTT. It yields the protein CASSPLGADTQYF.

The chain couples TRBV2 to TRBJ2-5; 11 bases are shared with TRBD2. The CDR3 length is 15 residues. Germline V gives CDR1 SNHLY, CDR2 FYNNEI. V shed 6 bases and J 4 bases; nucleotides not matched to a gene: 7. CDR3 nucleotides: TGTGCCAGCAGCGATAGCGGGGGGGTTCGAGAGACCCAGTACTTC. It is translated as CASSDSGGVRETQYF.

This chain links TRBV4-3 with TRBJ1-4, with 7 bases that match TRBD1. CDR1 is LGHNA and CDR2 is YSLEER in the germline V gene. The junction had 10 bases not matched to a gene; V was cut back by 5 bases and J by 13 bases. The CDR3 extends over 13 amino acids. DNA for the CDR3: TGCGCCAGCAGCGGGCAACAGGGGACAGTACTGTTTTTT. It specifies CASSGQQGTVLFF.

The genes are TRBV2 and TRBJ2-3, with a tentative D call TRBD2 (6 bases). Germline V gives CDR1 SNHLY, CDR2 FYNNEI. Trimming pared 7 bases from V and 0 bases from J, leaving 11 bases between. This CDR3 contains 14 residues. Written as DNA, the CDR3 is TGTGCCAGCAATACTAGCCCGAGCACAGATACGCAGTATTTT. As protein: CASNTSPSTDTQYF. Full variable domain (rest looked up from reference TRBV2 and TRBJ2-3): EPEVTQTPSHQVTQMGQEVILRCVPISNHLYFYWYRQILGQKVEFLVSFYNNEISEKSEIFDDQFSVERPDGSNFTLKIRSTKLEDSAMYFCASNTSPSTDTQYFGPGTRLTVL.

The rearrangement joins TRBV6-5 to TRBJ2-3; D is perhaps TRBD2 (5 bases). CDR1 is MNHEY, CDR2 SVGAGI, per germline. The length of the CDR3 is 15 residues. V was pared by 0 bases and J by 2 bases, with 9 bases between. As DNA, the CDR3 is TGTGCCAGCAGTTACTCAACGGGGTACACAGATACGCAGTATTTT. This gives the protein CASSYSTGYTDTQYF.

The chain joins TRBV5-5 to TRBJ2-5; the match to TRBD2 covers 8 bases. Looked up from germline, CDR1 is SGHKS and CDR2 is YYEKEE (reference sequence). Unmatched junction bases numbered 3, after V lost 1 base and J lost 1 base. This CDR3 is built from 15 residues. CDR3 DNA sequence: TGTGCCAGCAGCTTGCCGGGGGGGGGCCAAGAGACCCAGTACTTC. Translating gives CASSLPGGGQETQYF.

This chain connects TRBV6-5 to TRBJ2-7, with 7 nucleotides matching TRBD2. J gave up 0 bases and V 3 bases, and 5 bases lay outside the gene matches. The germline V gene encodes CDR1 MNHEY and CDR2 SVGAGI. The CDR3 sequence is 15 residues long. CDR3 DNA: TGTGCCAGCAGTTATAGCCTAGCGGACTCCTACGAGCAGTACTTC. Translating it yields CASSYSLADSYEQYF.

The chain has TRBV10-1 and TRBJ2-1; TRBD2 matches at 7 bases. The V segment lost 0 bases and the J segment 7 bases; nucleotides outside the gene matches: 0. Germline CDR1 WNHNN, CDR2 SYGVQD (reference sequence). The CDR3 extends over 13 amino acids. For the CDR3, the DNA is TGCGCCAGCAGTGAGTCGGGGGGGAATGAGCAGTTCTTC. This encodes CASSESGGNEQFF.

The V and J genes are TRBV25-1 and TRBJ1-2; 7 positions match TRBD1. The V and J ends lost 6 bases and 6 bases, in that order; junction bases with no gene match: 7. Germline loops: CDR1 MGHDK, CDR2 SYGVNS. The CDR3 has 13 amino acids. The CDR3 reads CASSRQGRDGYTF. The CDR3 region has the DNA TGTGCCAGCAGCCGACAGGGCCGGGATGGCTACACCTTC.